These 25 T cell receptor beta chains share one sample of origin, sequenced in a study of blood T cell repertoires in COVID-19. Profiling relied on immunoSEQ multiplex PCR, and the TCRdb table lists in-frame clones only, not all of them. The profile covers 40,000 to 55,000 clones, with about 82% appearing a single time and roughly 15% taken by the ten largest. Sequencing input: peripheral blood. The receptors were sampled from a human donor in a cohort sampled during active COVID-19.

This clone has only one observation. This rearrangement joins TRBV19 to TRBJ1-1, with TRBD1 as a possible D gene (5 bases). The germline CDR1 and CDR2 sequences are LNHDA and SQIVND (reference sequence). The CDR3 length is 15 residues. V gave up 0 bases and J gave up 1 base, with 9 bases separating them. CDR3 sequence (DNA): TGTGCCAGTAGTATAGATCTTGGGGCGAACACTGAAGCTTTCTTT. Its translation: CASSIDLGANTEAFF.

This rearrangement joins TRBV18 to TRBJ2-5, with TRBD2 matching 12 bases. This CDR3 spans 15 amino acids. V lost 6 bases and J lost 4; bases outside the gene matches: 6. Germline V CDR1 and CDR2: KGHSH, LQKENI. CDR3 sequence (DNA): TGTGCCAGCTCCCAGGGACTAGCGGGCGCAGAGACCCAGTACTTC. Translating gives CASSQGLAGAETQYF.

The rearrangement links TRBV19 to TRBJ2-1, with 8 bases matching TRBD2. Germline CDR1 and CDR2: LNHDA and SQIVND (reference sequence). The CDR3 consists of 18 residues. Trimming cost V 4 bases and J 7 bases; bases outside gene matches: 18. The CDR3 DNA is TGTGCCAGTAGTACAAAAAAGGGCACGGGAGGGCCGTGGAATGAGCAGTTCTTC. Its translation is CASSTKKGTGGPWNEQFF.

The chain links TRBV7-9 to TRBJ2-3; 8 positions match TRBD2. The CDR3 contains 17 residues. V shed 4 bases and J 3 bases; nucleotides not matched to a gene: 12. The V gene's germline CDR1 is SEHNR and CDR2 FQNEAQ (reference sequence). CDR3 nucleotides: TGTGCCAGCAGCTCTGAAAAAAGCGGGAGTAGGACAGATACGCAGTATTTT. This codes for CASSSEKSGSRTDTQYF.

The rearrangement joins TRBV15 to TRBJ1-1; possible D gene TRBD1, 6 bases. Deletions cut 4 bases from V and 3 bases from J, with 12 bases between. Germline CDR1 is LNHNV and CDR2 is YYDKDF (reference sequence). The CDR3 consists of 14 residues. CDR3 protein: CATSIQGWDTEAFF. The CDR3 DNA is TGTGCCACCAGCATACAGGGTTGGGACACTGAAGCTTTCTTT.

The chain couples TRBV30 to TRBJ2-1, with TRBD1 matching 8 bases. The junction had 9 bases not matched to a gene; V was cut back by 3 bases and J by 5 bases. The CDR3 sequence is 15 residues long. Germline CDR1 is GTSNPN and CDR2 is SVGIG (reference sequence). CDR3 DNA sequence: TGTGCCTGGAGAAGGACAGGGAGGCCCGACAATGAGCAGTTCTTC. This encodes CAWRRTGRPDNEQFF.

The chain combines TRBV11-2 with TRBJ2-1; D gene ambiguous. Between the trimmed V and J ends, which lost 2 bases and 3 bases, there was a span of 11 bases. Germline CDR1 is SGHAT and CDR2 is FQNNGV. The CDR3 has 15 residues. The CDR3 reads CASSLMGQFYNEQFF. DNA of the CDR3: TGTGCCAGCAGCTTAATGGGCCAGTTCTACAATGAGCAGTTCTTC.

V is TRBV5-5 and J is TRBJ1-1; no clear D. Germline CDR1 SGHKS, CDR2 YYEKEE (reference sequence). CDR3 length equals 13 residues. The V end lost 0 bases, the J end lost 6 bases, and 9 bases lay between the germline ends. DNA of the CDR3: TGTGCCAGCAGCTTGGGGGCGCGTTCTGAAGCTTTCTTT. This sequence encodes CASSLGARSEAFF.

This chain links TRBV6-2 or TRBV6-3 with TRBJ2-7, with 11 bases that match TRBD2. Trimming took 0 bases from V and 4 from J; bases not matched to a gene: 17. CDR1 is MNHEY, CDR2 SVGEGT, per germline. The CDR3 consists of 20 residues. The CDR3 is CASSYSGLGTSGPVSYEQYF. The DNA for the CDR3 is TGTGCCAGCAGTTACTCGGGCCTCGGGACTAGCGGTCCGGTTTCGTACGAGCAGTACTTC.

V usage is TRBV7-9 and J usage is TRBJ2-7, with 12 bases fitting TRBD1. Germline-derived CDR1 and CDR2 are SEHNR and FQNEAQ (reference sequence). CDR3 length equals 16 residues. V was pared by 3 bases and J by 2 bases, with 5 bases of the junction left unmatched. In DNA, the CDR3 is TGTGCCAGCAGCTTGGGGACAGGGGGCTTTCCCTACGAGCAGTACTTC. This codes for CASSLGTGGFPYEQYF.

The gene calls are TRBV10-3 and TRBJ2-7, with 7 bases fitting TRBD2. J gave up 2 bases and V 6 bases, and 1 base lay outside the gene matches. This CDR3 is 12 amino acids long. Germline V gene data show CDR1 as ENHRY and CDR2 as SYGVKD. For the CDR3, the DNA is TGTGCCATCAGCGGGACTACCTACGAGCAGTACTTC. It specifies CAISGTTYEQYF.

Only one count was recorded for this clone. V and J are TRBV2 and TRBJ1-5, with D possibly TRBD1 on 5 matching bases. The CDR3 runs 14 residues. Trimming removed 6 bases at V and 9 bases at J, with 18 bases between. CDR1 and CDR2 from the germline V gene are SNHLY and FYNNEI. The CDR3 region is CASRIQEGNRPQHF. Written as DNA, the CDR3 is TGTGCCAGCAGAATACAGGAGGGGAATAGGCCCCAGCATTTT. Using reference TRBV2 and TRBJ1-5 for the parts outside the CDR3, the full variable domain is EPEVTQTPSHQVTQMGQEVILRCVPISNHLYFYWYRQILGQKVEFLVSFYNNEISEKSEIFDDQFSVERPDGSNFTLKIRSTKLEDSAMYFCASRIQEGNRPQHFGDGTRLSIL.

Only one count was recorded for this clone. The chain couples TRBV18 to TRBJ1-1; D is perhaps TRBD1 (5 bases). The V and J ends lost 3 bases and 1 base respectively, with 21 bases between them. Germline V gives CDR1 KGHSH, CDR2 LQKENI. The CDR3 is 18 amino acids. CDR3 DNA: TGTGCCAGCTCACCGGTAGGGGCGTTTAGTTCGGGGAACACTGAAGCTTTCTTT. This encodes CASSPVGAFSSGNTEAFF.

The chain employs TRBV5-1 and TRBJ1-1, with D hard to call. CDR1 SGHRS and CDR2 YFSETQ come from the germline V gene. This CDR3 has 13 amino acids. V was shortened by 5 bases and J by 1 base, with 9 bases between the two germline ends. DNA of the CDR3: TGCGCCAGCAGGTTTACAGCGAACACTGAAGCTTTCTTT. Residues: CASRFTANTEAFF.

The V gene is TRBV3-1 (or the pseudogene TRBV3-2), the J gene TRBJ2-2; 9 bases align to TRBD1. Germline-derived CDR1 and CDR2 are LGHDT and YNNKEL (reference sequence). The CDR3 runs to 17 residues. The V and J ends lost 1 base and 6 bases, in that order; junction bases with no gene match: 9. The chain's CDR3 is CASSQGTGGRRAGELFF. The CDR3 DNA reads as TGTGCCAGCAGCCAAGGTACAGGGGGCAGGAGGGCCGGGGAGCTGTTTTTT.

The chain links TRBV6-5 to TRBJ1-5, with a weak D call TRBD1 (5 bases). With 5 bases removed from V and 4 bases from J, the gap between germline ends came to 9 bases. The CDR3 sequence is 13 residues long. The germline V gene encodes CDR1 MNHEY and CDR2 SVGAGI. CDR3 sequence reads: CASSTQGNQPQHF. The CDR3 DNA reads TGTGCCAGCAGTACCCAGGGTAATCAGCCCCAGCATTTT.

The V gene is TRBV6-5, the J gene TRBJ2-7; 7 bases match TRBD1. The germline CDR1 and CDR2 sequences are MNHEY and SVGAGI. The trim removed 2 bases at V and 2 bases at J, leaving 3 bases unmatched. The CDR3 runs to 14 residues. For the CDR3, the DNA is TGTGCCAGCAGTTACAGCCAGGGGGCCTACGAGCAGTACTTC. Translating it yields CASSYSQGAYEQYF.

This rearrangement joins TRBV7-2 to TRBJ2-3; 14 bases line up with TRBD2. Trimming removed 1 base from V and 4 bases from J; junction bases left unmatched: 7. The CDR3 covers 18 residues. Germline V gene lookup returns CDR1 SGHTA and CDR2 FQGNSA. The CDR3 loop is CASSLGATSGGAPDTQYF. The CDR3 DNA sequence: TGTGCCAGCAGCTTAGGGGCGACTAGCGGGGGGGCTCCAGATACGCAGTATTTT.

The chain combines TRBV5-6 with TRBJ1-2; 7 bases agree with TRBD1. Germline V lookup: CDR1 SGHDT, CDR2 YYEEEE. Trimming took 4 bases from V and 8 from J; bases not matched to a gene: 8. The CDR3 spans 13 residues. The CDR3 nucleotides read TGTGCCAGCAGCAGAAACAGGGGCGACGGCTACACCTTC. The encoded protein is CASSRNRGDGYTF. Looking up the rest from reference TRBV5-6 and TRBJ1-2 gives the full variable domain: DAGVTQSPTHLIKTRGQQVTLRCSPKSGHDTVSWYQQALGQGPQFIFQYYEEEERQRGNFPDRFSGHQFPNYSSELNVNALLLGDSALYLCASSRNRGDGYTFGSGTRLTVV.

V gene TRBV27 combines with J gene TRBJ2-5; D remains ambiguous. There are 12 residues in the CDR3. The V gene's germline CDR1 is MNHEY and CDR2 SMNVEV (reference sequence). Trimming cost V 5 bases and J 5 bases, with 9 bases left between them. CDR3 in amino acids: CASSPSPETQYF. In nucleotides, the CDR3 is TGTGCCAGCAGTCCCAGTCCGGAGACCCAGTACTTC.

The J gene is TRBJ2-2, the V gene TRBV25-1; possibly TRBD2 for D (5 bases). Germline values: CDR1 MGHDK, CDR2 SYGVNS. This CDR3 contains 12 residues. With 5 bases removed from V and 13 bases from J, the gap between germline ends came to 14 bases. CDR3 sequence (DNA): TGTGCCAGCAGTACCCGGGATCTCGGGCTGTTTTTT. It is translated as CASSTRDLGLFF.

This chain links TRBV5-1 with TRBJ2-3; 9 nucleotides align to TRBD2. V lost 5 bases and J lost 0; bases outside the gene matches: 4. The CDR3 sequence is 15 residues long. Germline CDR1 and CDR2: SGHRS and YFSETQ. The CDR3 region has the DNA TGCGCCAGCAGGGCTAGCGGGGAGAGCACAGATACGCAGTATTTT. Translated: CASRASGESTDTQYF.

The V call is TRBV7-2, the J call TRBJ2-1; weak D call: TRBD1 (5 bases). Looked up from germline, CDR1 is SGHTA and CDR2 is FQGNSA. The CDR3 length is 16 residues. Trimming removed 0 bases at V and 9 bases at J, with 18 bases between. DNA of the CDR3: TGTGCCAGCAGCTTAGCGGGGCCAGGCGTAATAGGTGAGCAGTTCTTC. Protein product: CASSLAGPGVIGEQFF.

CDR3 DNA sequence: TGTGCCAGCAGTGACGACAAGGGGGTTTATGGCTACACCTTC. This sequence encodes CASSDDKGVYGYTF. This chain joins TRBV2 and TRBJ1-2, with D maybe TRBD1 (6 bases). CDR1 and CDR2 from the germline V gene are SNHLY and FYNNEI. V was trimmed by 3 bases and J by 5 bases, leaving 13 bases between them. The CDR3 length is 14 residues.

V gene TRBV12-3 or TRBV12-4 combines with J gene TRBJ2-3; D may be TRBD2 (5 bases). This CDR3 is built from 11 residues. Between the trimmed V and J ends, which lost 7 bases and 10 bases, there was a span of 12 bases. In DNA form, the CDR3 reads TGTGCCAGCACCCTCGGGAATCCGCAGTATTTT. It is translated as CASTLGNPQYF.